A selection of T cell receptor beta chains follows, all from one sample in a study of CD8 T cells in Susac syndrome. TCRdb fed the immunoSEQ multiplex PCR reads into MiXCR, producing one record per CDR3 protein. This repertoire shows about 210,000 distinct CDR3 sequences, around 96% found once; its top ten account for roughly 0.1%. The sample comprised CD4+ T cells from PBMCs. Receptors originate from a human donor with multiple sclerosis. Each CDR3 is given with its conserved first and last residue. Each record gives: V gene, D gene, clone size, J gene, CDR3 DNA, CDR3 protein. A D gene is named only where the DNA matches it firmly. Rows may omit the clone size; those that give it use once, few, many or a size class.

v_gene: TRBV12-3/TRBV12-4; d_gene: TRBD2; abundance: once; j_gene: TRBJ2-3; CDR3nt: TGTGCCAGTGGCTTGCGGGAGGGCCAGACAGATACGCAGTATTTT; CDR3aa: CASGLREGQTDTQYF
v_gene: TRBV6-6; d_gene: NA; abundance: NA; j_gene: TRBJ2-7; CDR3nt: TGTGCCAGCAGCCAGGACCTCCCCTACGAGCAGTACTTC; CDR3aa: CASSQDLPYEQYF
v_gene: TRBV18; d_gene: TRBD1; abundance: NA; j_gene: TRBJ2-2; CDR3nt: TGTGCCAGCTCACCGCCGACAGGGACCGGGGAGCTGTTTTTT; CDR3aa: CASSPPTGTGELFF
v_gene: TRBV6-1; d_gene: NA; abundance: NA; j_gene: TRBJ2-3; CDR3nt: TGTGCCAGCAGGGGGGCGGGCGCAGATACGCAGTATTTT; CDR3aa: CASRGAGADTQYF
v_gene: TRBV3-1; d_gene: TRBD1; abundance: NA; j_gene: TRBJ1-2; CDR3nt: TGTGCCAGCAGCCCGGGAACAGGGGTCTACTATGGCTACACCTTC; CDR3aa: CASSPGTGVYYGYTF
v_gene: TRBV6-1; d_gene: NA; abundance: NA; j_gene: TRBJ2-3; CDR3nt: TGTGCCAGCAGTGAGAGGGACATCACAGATACGCAGTATTTT; CDR3aa: CASSERDITDTQYF
v_gene: TRBV9; d_gene: TRBD1; abundance: NA; j_gene: TRBJ1-2; CDR3nt: TGTGCCAGCAGCACCCAACAGGGGTATGGCTACACCTTC; CDR3aa: CASSTQQGYGYTF
v_gene: TRBV20-1; d_gene: TRBD1; abundance: NA; j_gene: TRBJ1-2; CDR3nt: TGCAGTGCTAGGAAACAGGGGGTGGATGGCTACACCTTC; CDR3aa: CSARKQGVDGYTF
v_gene: TRBV29-1; d_gene: TRBD2; abundance: NA; j_gene: TRBJ2-1; CDR3nt: TGCAGCGCAATAGGACTAGTCTTCAATGAGCAGTTCTTC; CDR3aa: CSAIGLVFNEQFF
v_gene: TRBV7-2; d_gene: NA; abundance: NA; j_gene: TRBJ1-2; CDR3nt: TGTGCCAGCGGAGGAGACTATGGCTACACCTTC; CDR3aa: CASGGDYGYTF
v_gene: TRBV7-2; d_gene: NA; abundance: few; j_gene: TRBJ1-1; CDR3nt: TGTGCCAGCAGCTTTGGGAACACTGAAGCTTTCTTT; CDR3aa: CASSFGNTEAFF
v_gene: TRBV15; d_gene: NA; abundance: once; j_gene: TRBJ1-1; CDR3nt: TGTGCCACCAGCAGAGATCGCGGATTGGACACTGAAGCTTTCTTT; CDR3aa: CATSRDRGLDTEAFF
v_gene: TRBV29-1; d_gene: NA; abundance: NA; j_gene: TRBJ1-2; CDR3nt: TGCAGCGTTGAGAGAACTTTGGGCTATGGCTACACCTTC; CDR3aa: CSVERTLGYGYTF
v_gene: TRBV20-1; d_gene: TRBD2; abundance: NA; j_gene: TRBJ2-2; CDR3nt: TGCAGTGCCACGGGGACTAGTAGGACCGGGGAGCTGTTTTTT; CDR3aa: CSATGTSRTGELFF
v_gene: TRBV28; d_gene: NA; abundance: NA; j_gene: TRBJ2-7; CDR3nt: TGTGCCAGCAGTTCACGTCATAAGCGGATGGAGGGCTCCGAGCAGTACTTC; CDR3aa: CASSSRHKRMEGSEQYF
v_gene: TRBV6-5; d_gene: NA; abundance: NA; j_gene: TRBJ1-6; CDR3nt: TGTGCCAGCAGTTACGTGGGCCAAACATCACCCCTCCACTTT; CDR3aa: CASSYVGQTSPLHF
v_gene: TRBV11-2; d_gene: NA; abundance: NA; j_gene: TRBJ2-1; CDR3nt: TGTGCCAGCAGCTTAGCATCGGGGCGGATCCACTACAATGAGCAGTTCTTC; CDR3aa: CASSLASGRIHYNEQFF
v_gene: TRBV19; d_gene: TRBD1; abundance: NA; j_gene: TRBJ1-1; CDR3nt: TGTGCCAGTAGTGGGAACAGGGGAGGCACTGAAGCTTTCTTT; CDR3aa: CASSGNRGGTEAFF
v_gene: TRBV19; d_gene: TRBD2; abundance: once; j_gene: TRBJ2-7; CDR3nt: TGTGCCAGTAGTATAAGGGCTAGCGGGACCTACGAGCAGTACTTC; CDR3aa: CASSIRASGTYEQYF
v_gene: TRBV2; d_gene: TRBD1; abundance: NA; j_gene: TRBJ2-7; CDR3nt: TGTGCCAGCAGTGAAAGGGGGCTATACGAGCAGTACTTC; CDR3aa: CASSERGLYEQYF
v_gene: TRBV5-1; d_gene: NA; abundance: NA; j_gene: TRBJ1-4; CDR3nt: TGCGCCAGCAGCCCCCAAGGGAAGGGTAATGAAAAACTGTTTTTT; CDR3aa: CASSPQGKGNEKLFF
v_gene: TRBV5-6; d_gene: NA; abundance: NA; j_gene: TRBJ2-7; CDR3nt: TGTGCCAGCAGCTCCCCTTGGGGGGAGACGTACGAGCAGTACTTC; CDR3aa: CASSSPWGETYEQYF
v_gene: TRBV7-9; d_gene: NA; abundance: NA; j_gene: TRBJ2-3; CDR3nt: TGTGCCAGCAGCGACACGGGAAGTACAGATACGCAGTATTTT; CDR3aa: CASSDTGSTDTQYF
v_gene: TRBV5-1; d_gene: NA; abundance: NA; j_gene: TRBJ2-7; CDR3nt: TGCGCCAGCAGCTCACTTTCCGTAGACGAGCAGTACTTC; CDR3aa: CASSSLSVDEQYF
v_gene: TRBV5-6; d_gene: TRBD1; abundance: NA; j_gene: TRBJ1-5; CDR3nt: TGTGCCAGCAGCAGCGACAGGGGCTTAAGTCCCCAGCATTTT; CDR3aa: CASSSDRGLSPQHF
v_gene: TRBV15; d_gene: TRBD1; abundance: NA; j_gene: TRBJ2-7; CDR3nt: TGTGCCACCAGCAGAGTCCCAGGGGGCTCCTACGAGCAGTACTTC; CDR3aa: CATSRVPGGSYEQYF
v_gene: TRBV12-3/TRBV12-4; d_gene: NA; abundance: NA; j_gene: TRBJ2-1; CDR3nt: TGTGCCAGCAGTTTAATTACGGACAATGAGCAGTTCTTC; CDR3aa: CASSLITDNEQFF
v_gene: TRBV7-3; d_gene: NA; abundance: NA; j_gene: TRBJ2-1; CDR3nt: TGTGCCAGCAGCTTACCTCAGCCATGGGATCGCAATGAGCAGTTCTTC; CDR3aa: CASSLPQPWDRNEQFF
v_gene: TRBV3-1; d_gene: NA; abundance: once; j_gene: TRBJ2-2; CDR3nt: TGTGCCAGCAGCGCTGAAGGGGCAGGGCGCCTTGGGGAGCTGTTTTTT; CDR3aa: CASSAEGAGRLGELFF
v_gene: TRBV3-1; d_gene: NA; abundance: NA; j_gene: TRBJ2-3; CDR3nt: TGTGCCAGCGCTGGGTCCACCCACACAGATACGCAGTATTTT; CDR3aa: CASAGSTHTDTQYF
v_gene: TRBV29-1; d_gene: TRBD2; abundance: NA; j_gene: TRBJ2-5; CDR3nt: TGCAGCGTTGAAGTTCTCGGCGGGGGGGCCGAGGAGACCCAGTACTTC; CDR3aa: CSVEVLGGGAEETQYF
v_gene: TRBV6-6; d_gene: NA; abundance: NA; j_gene: TRBJ2-1; CDR3nt: TGTGCCAGCAGTCCCCGGTTAGGCGGCAATGAGCAGTTCTTC; CDR3aa: CASSPRLGGNEQFF
v_gene: TRBV20-1; d_gene: NA; abundance: NA; j_gene: TRBJ1-6; CDR3nt: TGCAGTGCTAGAGATCGGGTTTCACCCCTCCACTTT; CDR3aa: CSARDRVSPLHF
v_gene: TRBV30; d_gene: TRBD2; abundance: NA; j_gene: TRBJ2-3; CDR3nt: TGTGCCTGGACGCCTAGCGGTTACACAGATACGCAGTATTTT; CDR3aa: CAWTPSGYTDTQYF
v_gene: TRBV12-5; d_gene: NA; abundance: NA; j_gene: TRBJ2-5; CDR3nt: TGTGCTAGTGGTTTGGGTCAAACAATCCAAGAGACCCAGTACTTC; CDR3aa: CASGLGQTIQETQYF
v_gene: TRBV11-2; d_gene: TRBD2; abundance: NA; j_gene: TRBJ2-7; CDR3nt: TGTGCCAGCAGCTCCCAGCGGGAGGGCCTAAACGAGCAGTACTTC; CDR3aa: CASSSQREGLNEQYF